This section outlines one T cell receptor beta chain sequence together with its context. Its antigen is as yet unknown. The record originates from a study of shared clonotypes between healthy human individuals. On the study more broadly: Each donor had three CD4 naive, three CD4 memory, two CD8 naive and one CD8 memory plate.

V gave up 1 base and J gave up 5 bases, with 15 bases separating them. The V gene's germline CDR1 is SGHRS and CDR2 YFSETQ. This CDR3 contains 15 residues. The table came from immunoSEQ multiplex PCR; TCRdb's copy has only in-frame clones and leaves some out. This repertoire shows roughly 2,500,000 clones, roughly 93% found once; its top ten account for 0.36%. Notes on the study in general: On the whole, naive subsets had larger estimated richness than memory subsets had. Clonotypes shared by all four donors outscored non-shared clonotypes in generation probability.

This chain uses TRBV5-1 with TRBJ2-5, with TRBD2 as a possible D gene (6 bases). The source material was naive CD4+ T cells from PBMCs. Subset denoted: CD45RA+ positively selected. The clonotype originates from a man aged 18 to 29 in good health. Some clones in this sample may be carry-over from other donors' samples. The CDR3 is CASSLSSGAGETQYF. DNA of the CDR3: TGCGCCAGCAGCTTGTCATCGGGAGCAGGGGAGACCCAGTACTTC.